This T cell receptor (beta chain) was sequenced during a study of T cell changes during pregnancy in multiple sclerosis. The trim removed 0 bases at V and 8 bases at J, leaving 15 bases unmatched. This CDR3 is 17 amino acids long. Germline V CDR1 and CDR2: LNHNV, YYDKDF (reference sequence). Measured with immunoSEQ multiplex PCR; TCRdb has only the in-frame clones, and not every one. The data show 40,000 to 55,000 clones, approximately 92% seen once. This TCR was recovered from a female donor with multiple sclerosis, enrolled in a pregnancy study. V usage is TRBV15 and J usage is TRBJ1-2, with 7 bases lining up with TRBD1. Sequenced material: CD8+ T cells from peripheral blood mononuclear cells, taken in the second trimester of pregnancy. The CDR3, as DNA: TGTGCCACCAGCAGAGAGCAGGGCGTAACAGGGGCCGAGGGCTACACCTTC. Protein: CATSREQGVTGAEGYTF.